These 22 T cell receptor beta chains share one sample of origin, sequenced in a study of immune evolution from preneoplasia to lung adenocarcinoma. Libraries were prepared by immunoSEQ multiplex PCR; TCRdb keeps only in-frame clonotypes and omits some of them. Among 35,000 or so clones listed, 74% were seen once. Source material: FFPE invasive lung adenocarcinoma tissue. All receptors derive from a person between 60 and 69 years old with lung adenocarcinoma.

The V and J genes are TRBV5-1 and TRBJ1-2; D perhaps matches TRBD1 (6 bases). Germline V lookup: CDR1 SGHRS, CDR2 YFSETQ. The CDR3 is made up of 14 amino acids. Trimming shortened V by 4 bases and J by 0 bases, and 10 bases separated the two germline ends. CDR3: CASSDRTTNYGYTF. As DNA, the CDR3 is TGCGCCAGCAGCGACAGGACAACTAACTATGGCTACACCTTC. Full variable domain (remainder filled in from reference TRBV5-1 and TRBJ1-2): KAGVTQTPRYLIKTRGQQVTLSCSPISGHRSVSWYQQTPGQGLQFLFEYFSETQRNKGNFPGRFSGRQFSNSRSEMNVSTLELGDSALYLCASSDRTTNYGYTFGSGTRLTVV.

In this sample, this clone turned up a few times. The chain couples TRBV29-1 to TRBJ2-3; D ambiguous. The germline CDR1 and CDR2 sequences are SQVTM and ANQGSEA. V gave up 4 bases and J gave up 6 bases, with 5 bases separating them. The CDR3 consists of 10 residues. Here the CDR3 DNA reads TGCAGCGTTGCCGTGGATACGCAGTATTTT. It codes for CSVAVDTQYF.

The V gene is TRBV5-1, the J gene TRBJ2-7; a possible D gene is TRBD2 (6 bases). Trimming took 1 base from V and 6 from J, leaving 14 bases between them. This CDR3 has 14 amino acids. Germline V gene lookup returns CDR1 SGHRS and CDR2 YFSETQ. CDR3 nucleotides: TGCGCCAGCAGCTTGCGGGGGAACTCAGGCGAGCAGTACTTC. It encodes CASSLRGNSGEQYF.

This clone appeared a few times. The chain combines TRBV4-2 with TRBJ2-5, with 8 bases aligning to TRBD2. The germline V gene encodes CDR1 LGHNA and CDR2 YNFKEQ. This CDR3 comprises 16 residues. After removal of 2 bases from V and 2 bases from J, the junction contained 7 bases not matched to a gene. The CDR3 coding sequence is TGTGCCAGCAGCCAATTCTTAGCGGGGATACAAGAGACCCAGTACTTC. Its translation is CASSQFLAGIQETQYF.

This chain uses TRBV10-2 with TRBJ2-2, with TRBD2 matching over 7 bases. V lost 8 bases and J lost 4; bases outside the gene matches: 4. CDR1 is WSHSY, CDR2 SAAADI, per germline. The CDR3 is 13 amino acids. The CDR3, as DNA: TGCGCCAGCTCCTGGACTAGCACCGGGGAGCTGTTTTTT. Protein product: CASSWTSTGELFF.

The V call is TRBV7-9, the J call TRBJ2-7; TRBD2 aligns across 10 bases. With 5 bases clipped from V and 6 bases from J, the junction kept 10 bases outside the gene matches. This CDR3 region has 15 residues. Per germline, CDR1 SEHNR and CDR2 FQNEAQ (reference sequence). In DNA form, the CDR3 reads TGTGCCAGCAGCGGGCTAGCGGGAGAGGCTCTCGAGCAGTACTTC. This sequence encodes CASSGLAGEALEQYF. The complete variable domain, with remaining parts taken from reference TRBV7-9 and TRBJ2-7, reads DTGVSQNPRHKITKRGQNVTFRCDPISEHNRLYWYRQTLGQGPEFLTYFQNEAQLEKSRLLSDRFSAERPKGSFSTLEIQRTEQGDSAMYLCASSGLAGEALEQYFGPGTRLTVT.

In this sample, this clone is medium-sized. The chain is built from TRBV7-9 and TRBJ1-1; 7 bases map to TRBD1. Germline CDR1 reads SEHNR; CDR2 reads FQNEAQ (reference sequence). The CDR3 loop spans 15 amino acids. V was clipped by 5 bases and J by 6 bases; unmatched bases: 12. The CDR3, as DNA: TGTGCCAGCAGCGATTGGAGAGGGGGCGGCTCTGAAGCTTTCTTT. Its protein product is CASSDWRGGGSEAFF.

This clone ranks as medium-sized (0.01 to 0.1%). The chain joins TRBV19 to TRBJ2-1, with no clear D. With 7 bases removed from V and 9 bases from J, the gap between germline ends came to 10 bases. Germline lookup yields CDR1 LNHDA and CDR2 SQIVND (reference sequence). This CDR3 has 11 amino acids. CDR3 in amino acids: CASTGDIEQFF. CDR3 nucleotide sequence: TGTGCCAGTACCGGCGATATTGAGCAGTTCTTC.

J is TRBJ2-7 and V is TRBV18; D might be TRBD1 (5 bases). This CDR3 is built from 12 residues. Trimming cost V 4 bases and J 4 bases, with 8 bases left between them. Germline values: CDR1 KGHSH, CDR2 LQKENI. CDR3 amino acids: CASSRQGYEQYF. As DNA, the CDR3 is TGTGCCAGCTCACGTCAGGGTTACGAGCAGTACTTC.

The chain joins TRBV6-1 to TRBJ1-1; D uncertain. The V and J ends lost 7 bases and 1 base respectively, with 16 bases between them. Germline V gives CDR1 MNHNS, CDR2 SASEGT. This CDR3 contains 15 residues. CDR3 sequence (DNA): TGTGCCAGCAACCGGGATAGGGCACCGAACACTGAAGCTTTCTTT. Its translation: CASNRDRAPNTEAFF.

The genes are TRBV30 and TRBJ1-1; D uncertain. V gave up 2 bases and J gave up 1 base, with 8 bases separating them. This CDR3 has 13 residues. The germline gives CDR1 GTSNPN, CDR2 SVGIG (reference sequence). The CDR3 DNA reads TGTGCCTGGAGTTCAAGCGAGAACACTGAAGCTTTCTTT. Residues: CAWSSSENTEAFF.

The chain joins TRBV10-3 to TRBJ2-1; TRBD1 is a possible D gene (7 bases). CDR1 is ENHRY, CDR2 SYGVKD, per germline. The CDR3 contains 13 residues. Between the trimmed V and J ends, which lost 6 bases and 7 bases, there was a span of 13 bases. CDR3 protein: CAIRTTGRNEQFF. The DNA for the CDR3 is TGTGCCATCAGGACGACAGGGAGGAATGAGCAGTTCTTC.

This rearrangement joins TRBV19 to TRBJ2-1, with D unclear. The CDR3 extends over 15 amino acids. The germline V and J ends were trimmed by 0 bases and 5 bases, with 11 bases remaining between them. Germline V CDR1 and CDR2: LNHDA, SQIVND (reference sequence). The CDR3 protein is CASSIETHIDNEQFF. The CDR3 DNA reads as TGTGCCAGTAGTATAGAAACCCATATTGACAATGAGCAGTTCTTC.

This clone has a count of ten or more. The J gene is TRBJ1-2, the V gene TRBV11-2; 9 bases match TRBD1. The V and J ends lost 4 bases and 3 bases, in that order; junction bases with no gene match: 9. This CDR3 has 16 residues. The V gene's germline CDR1 is SGHAT and CDR2 FQNNGV. Here the CDR3 reads CASSSLGTGRDYGYTF. The CDR3 bases are TGTGCCAGCAGCTCACTCGGGACAGGGAGGGACTATGGCTACACCTTC.

This clone was counted once. The chain has TRBV11-2 and TRBJ1-2, with TRBD1 matching 11 bases. After removal of 4 bases from V and 6 bases from J, the junction contained 7 bases not matched to a gene. This CDR3 has 15 residues. Germline V gene sequence: CDR1 SGHAT, CDR2 FQNNGV. The CDR3 DNA reads as TGTGCCAGCAGCTCGGACAGGGGGCGTAGGGATGGCTACACCTTC. Protein sequence: CASSSDRGRRDGYTF.

This rearrangement joins TRBV30 to TRBJ2-1; 7 bases fit TRBD1. Trimming removed 3 bases from V and 3 bases from J; junction bases left unmatched: 2. CDR3 length: 13 amino acids. CDR1 and CDR2 (germline): GTSNPN, SVGIG (reference sequence). The CDR3 DNA reads TGTGCCTGGAGAAGGGACAGCTACAATGAGCAGTTCTTC. Translated: CAWRRDSYNEQFF. Filled out from reference TRBV30 and TRBJ2-1, the complete variable domain reads SQTIHQWPATLVQPVGSPLSLECTVEGTSNPNLYWYRQAAGRGLQLLFYSVGIGQISSEVPQNLSASRPQDRQFILSSKKLLLSDSGFYLCAWRRDSYNEQFFGPGTRLTVL.

The V and J genes are TRBV7-9 and TRBJ2-7; no reliable D call. Deletions cut 6 bases from V and 2 bases from J, with 11 bases between. The germline CDR1 and CDR2 sequences are SEHNR and FQNEAQ (reference sequence). The CDR3 is 13 amino acids. The CDR3 sequence: CASSFHETYEQYF. The DNA for the CDR3 is TGTGCCAGCAGTTTTCACGAAACCTACGAGCAGTACTTC.

This chain connects TRBV6-5 to TRBJ1-2; D is perhaps TRBD1 (5 bases). Trimming shortened V by 6 bases and J by 8 bases, and 16 bases separated the two germline ends. CDR1 and CDR2 (germline): MNHEY, SVGAGI. The CDR3 is 13 residues long. CDR3 sequence reads: CASSPTWGSGYTF. The DNA for the CDR3 is TGTGCCAGCAGCCCAACGTGGGGGAGCGGCTACACCTTC.

The chain links TRBV6-5 to TRBJ1-5; TRBD1 aligns across 8 bases. Germline V gives CDR1 MNHEY, CDR2 SVGAGI. The CDR3 runs to 12 residues. V lost 6 bases and J lost 6; bases outside the gene matches: 1. The CDR3 coding sequence is TGTGCCAGCAGGACAGGGGTTCAGCCCCAGCATTTT. Translation gives CASRTGVQPQHF.

The chain carries TRBV18 and TRBJ1-4; 8 bases fit TRBD1. V gave up 4 bases and J gave up 6 bases; unmatched junction bases: 7. Germline lookup yields CDR1 KGHSH and CDR2 LQKENI. The CDR3 length is 15 residues. CDR3 in amino acids: CASSLGQGRYEKLFF. The CDR3 DNA sequence: TGTGCCAGCTCACTAGGACAGGGCCGTTATGAAAAACTGTTTTTT.

V usage is TRBV7-8 and J usage is TRBJ1-2; 7 bases align to TRBD1. The junction had 3 bases not matched to a gene; V was cut back by 2 bases and J by 6 bases. CDR3 length: 13 residues. Germline V gives CDR1 SGHVS, CDR2 FQNEAQ. CDR3 loop: CASSLRGGDGYTF. The DNA of the CDR3 is TGTGCCAGCAGCTTAAGAGGGGGCGATGGCTACACCTTC. The variable domain in full, completed from reference TRBV7-8 and TRBJ1-2, reads GAGVSQSPRYKVAKRGQDVALRCDPISGHVSLFWYQQALGQGPEFLTYFQNEAQLDKSGLPSDRFFAERPEGSVSTLKIQRTQQEDSAVYLCASSLRGGDGYTFGSGTRLTVV.

The CDR3 loop reads CASSLGANEKLFF. The DNA for the CDR3 is TGCGCCAGCAGCTTGGGGGCTAATGAAAAACTGTTTTTT. This sequence joins TRBV5-1 and TRBJ1-4; D remains ambiguous. This CDR3 comprises 13 residues. V was shortened by 0 bases and J by 3 bases, with 3 bases between the two germline ends. Germline V gene lookup returns CDR1 SGHRS and CDR2 YFSETQ. The full variable domain, its missing parts supplied by reference TRBV5-1 and TRBJ1-4, is KAGVTQTPRYLIKTRGQQVTLSCSPISGHRSVSWYQQTPGQGLQFLFEYFSETQRNKGNFPGRFSGRQFSNSRSEMNVSTLELGDSALYLCASSLGANEKLFFGSGTQLSVL.